The subject of this entry is one TCR beta chain. Its antigen is not known. The data stem from a study of STAT3 mutations in large granular lymphocyte leukemia. The assay was immunoSEQ multiplex PCR, and TCRdb's table has in-frame clones only and misses some. The sample consists of roughly 38,000 clones, approximately 91% of them appearing once. V dropped 8 bases and J dropped 4 bases, with 5 bases sitting between them. The CDR3 contains 10 residues. Germline CDR1 MDHEN, CDR2 SYDVKM. General study results and limits: In T-cell large granular lymphocyte leukemia, about half of patients showed multiple immunodominant subclonotypes.

The clonotype originates from a human donor with T large granular lymphocyte leukemia. Some clones in this sample may be carry-over from other donors' samples. The specimen sequenced was PBMCs. The rearrangement joins TRBV28 to TRBJ1-2; no definite D call. In DNA form, the CDR3 reads TGTGCCAGCTCGCGCTATGGCTACACCTTC. Its protein product is CASSRYGYTF.